This TCR beta chain was identified in a study of molecular identifiers for immune sequencing clone quantification. TCRdb processed the PCR reads anew with MiXCR; each CDR3 protein has one entry. The sample consists of about half a million distinct CDR3 sequences, over 20% of them appearing once. CD8+CD4-CCR7+CD45RA+ sorting gave the naive CD8 T cells. V shed 4 bases and J 2 bases; nucleotides not matched to a gene: 8. The CDR3 runs to 16 residues. CDR1 is SGDLS, CDR2 YYNGEE, per germline. This chain links TRBV9 with TRBJ2-3, with TRBD1 identical over 9 bases. The sequence was obtained from a human donor in good health. Some libraries in this study had Jurkat cell RNA spiked in. The sample was naive CD8+ T cells from blood, with Jurkat cell RNA spiked in. Described subset: FACS-sorted CD8+CD4-CCR7+CD45RA+ naive T cells. The CDR3 region has the DNA TGTGCCAGCAGCTCAGGGGGACAGGGCTTCACAGATACGCAGTATTTT. Translating it yields CASSSGGQGFTDTQYF.